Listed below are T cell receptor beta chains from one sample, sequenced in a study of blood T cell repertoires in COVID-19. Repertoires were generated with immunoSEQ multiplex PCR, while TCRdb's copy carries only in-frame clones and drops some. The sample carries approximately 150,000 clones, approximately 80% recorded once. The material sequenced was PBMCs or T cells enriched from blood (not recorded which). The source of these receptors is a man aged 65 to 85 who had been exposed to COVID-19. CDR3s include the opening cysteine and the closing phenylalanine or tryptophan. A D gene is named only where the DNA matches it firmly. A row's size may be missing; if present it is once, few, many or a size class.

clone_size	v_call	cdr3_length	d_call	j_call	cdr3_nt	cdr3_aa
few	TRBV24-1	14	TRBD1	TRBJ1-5	TGTGCCACCAGTGCAGGGGGTAGCAATCAGCCCCAGCATTTT	CATSAGGSNQPQHF
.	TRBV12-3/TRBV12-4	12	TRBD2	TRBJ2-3	TGTGCCAGTGCGGGGGGTACAGATACGCAGTATTTT	CASAGGTDTQYF
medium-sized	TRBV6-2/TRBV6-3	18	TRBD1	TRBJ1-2	TGTGCCAGCAGCTTCACGACGGGACAGGGGGCCGTTACCTATGGCTACACCTTC	CASSFTTGQGAVTYGYTF
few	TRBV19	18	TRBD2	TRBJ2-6	TGTGCCAGTACTAGCGGGGAGGGGGCATCCTCTGGGGCCAACGTCCTGACTTTC	CASTSGEGASSGANVLTF
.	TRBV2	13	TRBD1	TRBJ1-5	TGTGCCGGGGGACAGGGGGGCAATCAGCCCCAGCATTTT	CAGGQGGNQPQHF
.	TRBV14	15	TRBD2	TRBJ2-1	TGTGCCAGCAGCATGCGACTAGCGGGAGACAATGAGCAGTTCTTC	CASSMRLAGDNEQFF
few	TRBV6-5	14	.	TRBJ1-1	TGTGCCAGCAGTTCGACAGGCTTCGGGGCTGAAGCTTTCTTT	CASSSTGFGAEAFF
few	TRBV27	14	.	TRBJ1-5	TGTGCCAGCAGTCCCGACAGGCCCAATCAGCCCCAGCATTTT	CASSPDRPNQPQHF
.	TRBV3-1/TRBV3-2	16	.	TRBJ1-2	TGTGCCAGCAGGGGGGGTAGGAAGGGTGCTAACTATGGCTACACCTTC	CASRGGRKGANYGYTF
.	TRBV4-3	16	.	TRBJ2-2	TGCGCCAGCAGCCAAGAAGCCTCAGGGGGGACCGGGGAGCTGTTTTTT	CASSQEASGGTGELFF
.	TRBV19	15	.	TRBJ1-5	TGTGCCAGTAGTTGGGCCGGGGGTAGCAATCAGCCCCAGCATTTT	CASSWAGGSNQPQHF
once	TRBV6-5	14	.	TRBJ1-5	TGTGCCAGCATCGGAAGGCAGGTCAATCAGCCCCAGCATTTT	CASIGRQVNQPQHF
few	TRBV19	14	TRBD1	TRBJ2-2	TGTGCCAGTGCACCTCTAGGGGGCGCCGGGGAGCTGTTTTTT	CASAPLGGAGELFF
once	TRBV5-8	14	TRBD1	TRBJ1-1	TGTGCCAGCACGGACAGGGGGCGGGGCACTGAAGCTTTCTTT	CASTDRGRGTEAFF
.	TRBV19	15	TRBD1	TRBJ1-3	TGTGCCAGTAGTTGGGACAGGGTCCCTGGAAACACCATATATTTT	CASSWDRVPGNTIYF
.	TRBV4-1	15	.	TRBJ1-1	TGCGCCAGCAGCCAAGATGGAAGGGGGAACACTGAAGCTTTCTTT	CASSQDGRGNTEAFF
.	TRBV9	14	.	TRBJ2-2	TGTGCCACCTCCTCCACTGAGCGGCCCGGGGAGCTGTTTTTT	CATSSTERPGELFF
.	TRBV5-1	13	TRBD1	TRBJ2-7	TGCGCCAGCAGAACTGGGACAGAATACGAGCAGTACTTC	CASRTGTEYEQYF
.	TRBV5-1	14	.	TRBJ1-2	TGCGCCAGCAGCTTGGCCCTGGTCGGCTATGGCTACACCTTC	CASSLALVGYGYTF
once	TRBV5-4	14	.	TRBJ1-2	TGTGCCAGCAGCTTGTCAGCGGGGCACTATGGCTACACCTTC	CASSLSAGHYGYTF
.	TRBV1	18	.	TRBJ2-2	TGCACCAGCAGCCAAGATTTGACTTTCCCCACTAACACCGGGGAGCTGTTTTTT	CTSSQDLTFPTNTGELFF
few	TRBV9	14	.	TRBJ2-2	TGTGCCAGCAGCGTAGCGCCCCGCGACGGGGAGCTGTTTTTT	CASSVAPRDGELFF
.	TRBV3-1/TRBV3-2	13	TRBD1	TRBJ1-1	TGTGCCAGCAGCCTAAGACAGGGACGGGAAGCTTTCTTT	CASSLRQGREAFF
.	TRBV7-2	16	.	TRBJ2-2	TGTGCCAGCAGCCCGAGGAGGGGACCTACCACCGGGGAGCTGTTTTTT	CASSPRRGPTTGELFF
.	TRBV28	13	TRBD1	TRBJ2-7	TGTGCCAGCAGTTTGGGACAGGGTGGCGAGCAGTACTTC	CASSLGQGGEQYF
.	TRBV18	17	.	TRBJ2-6	TGTGCCAGCTCACCAATCGTAGGGGAATCCGGGGCCAACGTCCTGACTTTC	CASSPIVGESGANVLTF
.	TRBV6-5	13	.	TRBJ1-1	TGTGCCAGCAGTCGAGTTTCCGACACTGAAGCTTTCTTT	CASSRVSDTEAFF
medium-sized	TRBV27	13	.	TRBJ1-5	TGTGCCAGCAGTTTGCAGTTCAATCAGCCCCAGCATTTT	CASSLQFNQPQHF
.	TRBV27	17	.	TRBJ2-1	TGTGCCAGCAGTTTATATTCCCGAGCGGTCTCCTACAATGAGCAGTTCTTC	CASSLYSRAVSYNEQFF
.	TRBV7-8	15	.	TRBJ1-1	TGTGCCAGCAGCCAAAGCCGGACAGCGAACACTGAAGCTTTCTTT	CASSQSRTANTEAFF
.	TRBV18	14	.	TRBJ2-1	TGTGCCAGCTCACCGCAGGGGAAAGGCAATGAGCAGTTCTTC	CASSPQGKGNEQFF
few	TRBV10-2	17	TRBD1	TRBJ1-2	TGCGCCAGCAGTGACCTACCGGGACAGGGGAAGACTAATGGCTACACCTTC	CASSDLPGQGKTNGYTF
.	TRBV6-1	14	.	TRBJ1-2	TGTGCCAGCAGTGAAGAACTAGGGCCCTATGGCTACACCTTC	CASSEELGPYGYTF
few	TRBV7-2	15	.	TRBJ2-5	TGTGCCAGCAGCTCTAATTCTTGGGCTCAAGAGACCCAGTACTTC	CASSSNSWAQETQYF
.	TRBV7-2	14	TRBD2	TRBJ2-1	TGTGCCATCCCCCTTCAGGCGGGAGGCAATGAGCAGTTCTTC	CAIPLQAGGNEQFF
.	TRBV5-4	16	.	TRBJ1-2	TGTGCCAGCAGCTTGGCCGGGGAGGGGGCTAACTATGGCTACACCTTC	CASSLAGEGANYGYTF
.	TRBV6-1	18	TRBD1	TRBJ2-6	TGTGCCAGCAGTGAGGCGGGACAGGGGGCATTTGGGGCCAACGTCCTGACTTTC	CASSEAGQGAFGANVLTF
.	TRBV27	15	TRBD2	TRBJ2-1	TGTGCCAGCAGTTTTCCGGGACTAGCGGGAAATGAGCAGTTCTTC	CASSFPGLAGNEQFF
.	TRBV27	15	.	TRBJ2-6	TGTGCCAGCAGGCATAAGCCCTCTGGGGCCAACGTCCTGACTTTC	CASRHKPSGANVLTF
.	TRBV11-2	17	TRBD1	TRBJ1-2	TGTGCCAGCAGCTCCTTCCCGGACAGGGCATCGGACTATGGCTACACCTTC	CASSSFPDRASDYGYTF
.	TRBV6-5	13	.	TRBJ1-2	TGTGCCAGCAGTTACGGGGGGAGTGGTGGCTACACCTTC	CASSYGGSGGYTF
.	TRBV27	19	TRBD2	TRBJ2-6	TGTGCCAGCTCCGAAGTCCTATTAGCGGGGGACTCTGGGGCCAACGTCCTGACTTTC	CASSEVLLAGDSGANVLTF
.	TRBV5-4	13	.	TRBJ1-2	TGTGCCAGCAGCTTAGTACAGGGCGGTGGCTACACCTTC	CASSLVQGGGYTF
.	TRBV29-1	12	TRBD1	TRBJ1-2	TGCAGCGTCCTAGAGGGGGCGGATGGCTACACCTTC	CSVLEGADGYTF
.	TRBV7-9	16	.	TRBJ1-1	TGTGCCAGCAGCTTGTCTGGTGGGGCATCGAACACTGAAGCTTTCTTT	CASSLSGGASNTEAFF
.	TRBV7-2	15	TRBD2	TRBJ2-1	TGTGCCAGCAGCCCTGGGACTAGCGGGAAAAATGAGCAGTTCTTC	CASSPGTSGKNEQFF
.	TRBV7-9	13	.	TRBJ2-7	TGTGCCAGCAGCCGAATTATCGGCTACGAGCAGTACTTC	CASSRIIGYEQYF
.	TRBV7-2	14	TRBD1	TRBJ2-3	TGTGCCAGCAGCCCCGGGACAGGGATGGATACGCAGTATTTT	CASSPGTGMDTQYF
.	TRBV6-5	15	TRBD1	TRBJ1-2	TGTGCCAGCAGGGACACAGGGGCTCATAACTATGGCTACACCTTC	CASRDTGAHNYGYTF
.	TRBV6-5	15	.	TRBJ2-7	TGTGCCAGCAGCCTACAGTCGCGAACCACGTACGAGCAGTACTTC	CASSLQSRTTYEQYF
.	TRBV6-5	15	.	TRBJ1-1	TGTGCCAGCAGTCCTACGGACAGCCAGAACACTGAAGCTTTCTTT	CASSPTDSQNTEAFF
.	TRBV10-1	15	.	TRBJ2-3	TGCGCCAGCAGTGACGGTAGCGGATTCACAGATACGCAGTATTTT	CASSDGSGFTDTQYF
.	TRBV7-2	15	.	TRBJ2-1	TGTGCCAGCAGCTTAGCCAGCGCAACCTACAATGAGCAGTTCTTC	CASSLASATYNEQFF
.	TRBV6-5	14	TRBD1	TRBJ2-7	TGTGCCAGCAGGGGGCCGACAGGGGGCTACGAGCAGTACTTC	CASRGPTGGYEQYF